Listed below are T cell receptor beta chains from one sample, sequenced in a study of T-cell reconstitution after alpha-beta-depleted transplantation in children. TCRdb independently ran MiXCR on the PCR reads; one entry per CDR3 protein. The data show about 150,000 distinct CDR3 sequences, with 8% to 10% seen just once and about a sixth held by the top ten. Sample: PBMCs, mostly from graft donor cells, taken 180 days after TCRalphabeta/CD19-depleted stem cell transplant. The receptors were gathered from a female patient aged 2-15 years who had a stem cell transplant for congenital amegakaryocytic thrombocytopenia, so the T cells may come from the graft donor. CDR3s include the opening cysteine and the closing phenylalanine or tryptophan.

TRBJ2-7,TRBV10-3,CANRQGEGYEQYF
TRBJ2-7,TRBV5-1,CASSSIDEQYF
TRBJ2-3,TRBV20-1,CSAPRLASTDTQYF
TRBJ1-1,TRBV5-1,CASRPRDRAEAFF
TRBJ2-2,TRBV6-5,CASSNRGRVGELFF
TRBJ2-7,TRBV6-5,CASSYALRGPYEQYF
TRBJ2-2,TRBV29-1,CSGSDSDTGELFF
TRBJ2-3,TRBV7-2,CASSASRDSSTDTQYF
TRBJ2-3,TRBV5-1,CASSLAGPGTQYF
TRBJ2-3,TRBV29-1,CSGEGLLTDTQYF
TRBJ2-3,TRBV20-1,CSARDFAPTQWTTDTQYF